These T cell receptor beta chains were read from a single sample in a study of T cell repertoires in cytomegalovirus infection. Via MiXCR, TCRdb re-called the reads, giving one row per CDR3 protein. The table lists hundreds of thousands of distinct CDR3 sequences, about 30% of them singletons. Antigens of these TCRs are unknown. Specimen: cultured PBMCs, collected from culture after CMV antigen stimulation. Receptor source: a human donor in good health (CMV status not recorded). Some clones in this sample may be carry-over from other donors' samples. Each CDR3 is given with its conserved first and last residue. The order of the fields is V gene, J gene, clone size, D gene, CDR3 protein, CDR3 DNA. A D gene is named only where the DNA matches it firmly. Clone size appears in some rows only: once, few, many, or a class for an expanded clone.

>TRBV15|TRBJ2-7|few|-
CATSRDYGAAGNEQYF
TGTGCCACCAGCAGAGATTATGGAGCGGCTGGGAACGAGCAGTACTTC
>TRBV28|TRBJ2-1|-|-
CASSNQGVYNEQFF
TGTGCCAGCAGTAACCAGGGAGTCTACAATGAGCAGTTCTTC
>TRBV7-2|TRBJ2-2|many|-
CASSRDSLNTGELFF
TGTGCCAGCAGCCGGGACTCCCTGAACACCGGGGAGCTGTTTTTT
>TRBV6-1|TRBJ1-2|-|-
CASSSPGRFYGYTF
TGTGCCAGCAGTTCCCCGGGGAGGTTCTATGGCTACACCTTC
>TRBV7-2|TRBJ2-5|many|-
CASSFRAGEETQYF
TGTGCCAGCAGCTTTCGGGCAGGAGAAGAGACCCAGTACTTC
>TRBV7-9|TRBJ1-4|few|-
CASRAGFGEKLFF
TGTGCCAGCAGGGCGGGGTTCGGTGAAAAACTGTTTTTT
>TRBV20-1|TRBJ1-1|-|-
CSARFTWVRQAEAFF
TGCAGTGCTAGATTTACCTGGGTAAGACAGGCTGAAGCTTTCTTT
>TRBV6-1|TRBJ1-3|few|-
CASSGLTAASGNTIYF
TGTGCCAGCAGTGGTTTGACCGCCGCCTCTGGAAACACCATATATTTT
>TRBV7-9|TRBJ1-3|-|-
CASSRLRQKCSGNTIYF
TGTGCCAGCAGCCGTCTTAGACAGAAGTGCTCTGGAAACACCATATATTTT
>TRBV6-1|TRBJ2-7|-|TRBD2
CASSWRPSGRTYEQYF
TGTGCCAGCAGTTGGCGGCCAAGCGGGAGGACCTACGAGCAGTACTTC
>TRBV7-6|TRBJ1-5|-|-
CASSEGRPNQPQHF
TGTGCCAGCAGCGAGGGACGCCCGAATCAGCCCCAGCATTTT
>TRBV7-2|TRBJ1-2|many|-
CASSLTLRGALGYTF
TGTGCCAGCAGCTTAACTCTGCGGGGGGCGCTTGGCTACACCTTC
>TRBV5-1|TRBJ2-7|-|TRBD1
CASSEGAPYEQYF
TGCGCCAGCAGTGAGGGGGCCCCCTACGAGCAGTACTTC
>TRBV13|TRBJ1-1|once|-
CASSLTDYTEAFF
TGTGCCAGCAGCCTTACGGATTACACTGAAGCTTTCTTT
>TRBV18|TRBJ2-7|-|-
CASSPRSLESSYEQYF
TGTGCCAGCTCACCACGGTCCCTGGAGAGCTCCTACGAGCAGTACTTC
>TRBV7-2|TRBJ2-3|many|TRBD2
CASSQTSGGADTQYF
TGTGCCAGCAGCCAAACTAGCGGGGGGGCAGATACGCAGTATTTT
>TRBV20-1|TRBJ2-5|-|TRBD2
CSARVAGGSETQYF
TGCAGTGCTAGAGTAGCGGGGGGGTCGGAGACCCAGTACTTC
>TRBV11-3|TRBJ2-1|-|TRBD2
CASSFDSGRAGEQFF
TGTGCCAGCAGCTTCGATAGCGGGAGGGCCGGTGAGCAGTTCTTC
>TRBV27|TRBJ1-5|-|-
CASSLSRGPQHF
TGTGCCAGCAGTTTATCAAGAGGGCCCCAGCATTTT
>TRBV11-1|TRBJ2-5|few|-
CASSLAPGAGETQYF
TGTGCCAGCAGCTTAGCGCCCGGGGCTGGAGAGACCCAGTACTTC
>TRBV27|TRBJ2-3|few|-
CASSLGGVQIGTDTQYF
TGTGCCAGCAGTTTAGGCGGGGTGCAAATTGGCACAGATACGCAGTATTTT
>TRBV2|TRBJ2-3|-|TRBD2
CAVKLAGVRSTDTPYF
TGTGCCGTGAAGCTAGCGGGGGTTCGTAGCACAGATACGCCGTATTTT
>TRBV7-9|TRBJ2-7|-|TRBD2
CASSSVALAGKGESYEQYF
TGTGCCAGCAGCTCTGTCGCACTAGCGGGCAAGGGGGAATCCTACGAGCAGTACTTC
>TRBV7-2|TRBJ1-5|many|-
CASSPTQGPQHF
TGTGCCAGCAGCCCGACCCAAGGGCCCCAGCATTTT
>TRBV20-1|TRBJ1-1|few|TRBD1
CSADRVNTEAFF
TGCAGTGCTGACAGGGTGAACACTGAAGCTTTCTTT
>TRBV6-1|TRBJ2-7|-|TRBD1
CASTEDRTHYEQYF
TGTGCCAGCACCGAGGACAGGACGCACTACGAGCAGTACTTC
>TRBV12-3/TRBV12-4|TRBJ1-5|-|TRBD1
CASNDRGGNQPQHF
TGTGCCAGCAACGACAGGGGAGGCAATCAGCCCCAGCATTTT
>TRBV20-1|TRBJ2-2|once|TRBD1
CSALVRDGTGVTGELFF
TGCAGTGCGCTAGTAAGGGACGGGACAGGAGTCACCGGGGAGCTGTTTTTT
>TRBV7-2|TRBJ1-6|many|-
CASAPQGDSPLHF
TGTGCCAGCGCTCCACAGGGCGATTCACCCCTCCACTTT
>TRBV7-8|TRBJ2-3|-|TRBD2
CASSRLASGRGPQIRPHPRYF
TGTGCCAGCAGCAGACTTGCTAGCGGGAGGGGCCCACAGATACGCCCACACCCGCGGTATTTT
>TRBV2|TRBJ1-1|few|-
CASSGNGPEAFF
TGTGCCAGCAGTGGTAACGGCCCTGAAGCTTTCTTT
>TRBV20-1|TRBJ2-7|-|TRBD2
CSAMGLAYEQYF
TGCAGTGCCATGGGACTAGCCTACGAGCAGTACTTC
>TRBV19|TRBJ2-5|-|TRBD2
CASSTPTGTLAGRRETQYF
TGTGCCAGTAGTACTCCGACAGGGACACTAGCGGGGAGAAGAGAGACCCAGTACTTC
>TRBV4-1|TRBJ1-5|-|-
CASSRGISQPQHF
TGCGCCAGCAGTCGGGGTATTAGTCAGCCCCAGCATTTT
>TRBV5-5|TRBJ1-5|-|-
CASSRGREQPQHF
TGTGCCAGCAGCCGGGGACGGGAGCAGCCCCAGCATTTT
>TRBV6-6|TRBJ2-2|-|-
CAGSPNTGELFF
TGTGCGGGTTCCCCGAACACCGGGGAGCTGTTTTTT
>TRBV7-2|TRBJ2-7|many|-
CASSLDRNYEQYF
TGTGCCAGCAGCTTAGACCGTAACTACGAGCAGTACTTC
>TRBV6-2/TRBV6-3|TRBJ2-2|-|-
CASRRVGELFF
TGTGCCAGCAGGCGGGTCGGGGAGCTGTTTTTT
>TRBV20-1|TRBJ1-1|few|TRBD1
CSISEGADTEAFF
TGCAGTATCAGTGAGGGGGCTGACACTGAAGCTTTCTTT
>TRBV12-3/TRBV12-4|TRBJ1-4|-|-
CASRSWTATNEKLFF
TGTGCCAGCAGGTCTTGGACAGCAACTAATGAAAAACTGTTTTTT
>TRBV20-1|TRBJ2-7|once|TRBD1
CSAARDRGTYEQYF
TGCAGTGCTGCCCGGGACAGGGGTACCTACGAGCAGTACTTC
>TRBV23-1|TRBJ2-5|-|TRBD2
CASSQREGREGETQYF
TGCGCCAGCAGTCAACGGGAGGGCAGGGAGGGAGAGACCCAGTACTTC
>TRBV7-2|TRBJ2-3|few|-
CASSLVLASSTDTQYF
TGTGCCAGCAGCTTAGTCCTAGCGTCTAGCACAGATACGCAGTATTTT
>TRBV6-5|TRBJ2-2|few|-
CASSSEIKTNTGELFF
TGTGCCAGCAGCTCAGAAATTAAAACGAACACCGGGGAGCTGTTTTTT
>TRBV7-9|TRBJ2-3|-|-
CASGQNTDTQYF
TGTGCCAGCGGTCAAAACACAGATACGCAGTATTTT
>TRBV6-5|TRBJ2-4|-|-
CASSPQGTKNIQYF
TGTGCCAGCAGTCCACAGGGCACCAAAAACATTCAGTACTTC
>TRBV5-5|TRBJ1-1|few|TRBD1
CASSLYNRGTEAFF
TGTGCCAGCAGCTTATATAACAGGGGCACTGAAGCTTTCTTT
>TRBV7-8|TRBJ1-1|few|-
CASSLQPRDTEAFF
TGTGCCAGCAGCTTGCAGCCCCGGGACACTGAAGCTTTCTTT